What follows are 30 T cell receptor beta chains derived from one specimen sequenced in a study of T cell changes during pregnancy in multiple sclerosis. Here immunoSEQ multiplex PCR was the method, and the copy in TCRdb shows in-frame clones only, minus some. This repertoire shows tens of thousands of clones, about 93% found once; its top ten account for 0.2% to 0.3%. The source material was CD4+ T cells from peripheral blood mononuclear cells, sampled in the second trimester of pregnancy. Receptors originate from a female donor with multiple sclerosis, enrolled in a pregnancy study.

The chain uses TRBV5-1 and TRBJ2-7; TRBD2 aligns across 8 bases. The CDR3 runs to 15 residues. With 4 bases clipped from V and 1 base from J, the junction kept 7 bases outside the gene matches. Germline lookup yields CDR1 SGHRS and CDR2 YFSETQ. The CDR3 bases are TGCGCCAGCAGCGAAAGCGGGGGTCGGTCCTACGAGCAGTACTTC. Translation gives CASSESGGRSYEQYF.

The CDR3 region has the DNA TGTGCCAGCAGCCGAACAGGGAAAGACGGCTACACCTTC. Translated: CASSRTGKDGYTF. V usage is TRBV7-2 and J usage is TRBJ1-2, with TRBD1 as a possible D gene (6 bases). CDR1 is SGHTA and CDR2 is FQGNSA in the germline V gene. CDR3 length: 13 residues. Trimming took 5 bases from V and 8 from J, leaving 15 bases between them.

This chain joins TRBV5-4 and TRBJ2-1, with unresolved D. The CDR3 is 15 amino acids. Trimming removed 1 base from V and 2 bases from J, with 10 bases in between. CDR1 SGHNT and CDR2 YYREEE come from the germline V gene (reference sequence). The CDR3 is CASSLTATPYNEQFF. Here the CDR3 DNA reads TGTGCCAGCAGCTTGACCGCGACACCCTACAATGAGCAGTTCTTC.

The chain couples TRBV19 to TRBJ1-6; TRBD1 agrees at 8 bases. The germline V gene encodes CDR1 LNHDA and CDR2 SQIVND (reference sequence). The CDR3 is 15 residues long. The J segment lost 9 bases and the V segment lost 3 bases, leaving 7 bases of the junction unmatched. The CDR3 here is CASSIRPRGLSPLHF. CDR3 nucleotides: TGTGCCAGTAGTATTCGGCCCAGGGGGCTTTCACCCCTCCACTTT. Variable domain in full (rest from reference TRBV19 and TRBJ1-6): DGGITQSPKYLFRKEGQNVTLSCEQNLNHDAMYWYRQDPGQGLRLIYYSQIVNDFQKGDIAEGYSVSREKKESFPLTVTSAQKNPTAFYLCASSIRPRGLSPLHFGNGTRLTVT.

The rearrangement joins TRBV11-2 to TRBJ2-2; no firm D call. Trimming removed 3 bases at V and 0 bases at J, with 8 bases between. Germline V gene lookup returns CDR1 SGHAT and CDR2 FQNNGV. This CDR3 comprises 15 residues. CDR3 residues: CASSLGQSNTGELFF. In DNA, the CDR3 is TGTGCCAGCAGCTTGGGCCAGTCGAACACCGGGGAGCTGTTTTTT.

V usage is TRBV15 and J usage is TRBJ2-7; 11 bases agree with TRBD2. The germline V gene encodes CDR1 LNHNV and CDR2 YYDKDF (reference sequence). The CDR3 has 14 residues. V trimming: 3 bases; J trimming: 6 bases; junction bases outside the gene matches: 4. The CDR3, as DNA: TGTGCCACCAGCAGCCTAGCGGGGGGTAGCGAGCAGTACTTC. As protein: CATSSLAGGSEQYF.

V gene TRBV18 combines with J gene TRBJ1-2; TRBD1 matches at 7 bases. This CDR3 contains 17 residues. Germline assignment: CDR1 KGHSH and CDR2 LQKENI. Trimming removed 3 bases from V and 2 bases from J; junction bases left unmatched: 12. The CDR3 DNA sequence: TGTGCCAGCTCACCCTTACCGGACAGGAAAACCAACTATGGCTACACCTTC. Translation gives CASSPLPDRKTNYGYTF. The full variable domain, with the rest looked up from reference TRBV18 and TRBJ1-2, is NAGVMQNPRHLVRRRGQEARLRCSPMKGHSHVYWYRQLPEEGLKFMVYLQKENIIDESGMPKERFSAEFPKEGPSILRIQQVVRGDSAAYFCASSPLPDRKTNYGYTFGSGTRLTVV.

V usage is TRBV6-6 and J usage is TRBJ1-5; perhaps TRBD1 as D (6 bases). This CDR3 region has 13 residues. Germline CDR1 is MNHNY and CDR2 is SVGAGI (reference sequence). V was trimmed by 8 bases and J by 0 bases, leaving 8 bases between them. The DNA for the CDR3 is TGTGCCAGCCTCAGGGGTAGCAATCAGCCCCAGCATTTT. Amino acids: CASLRGSNQPQHF.

The chain joins TRBV27 to TRBJ1-4, with 7 positions matching TRBD1. In germline, CDR1 is MNHEY, CDR2 SMNVEV (reference sequence). There are 14 residues in the CDR3. J lost 7 bases, V lost 4 bases, and 6 bases had no gene match. DNA of the CDR3: TGTGCCAGCAGTTCAGGGGGTTGGGGTGAAAAACTGTTTTTT. Amino acid sequence: CASSSGGWGEKLFF. Drawing the rest from reference TRBV27 and TRBJ1-4, the complete variable domain is EAQVTQNPRYLITVTGKKLTVTCSQNMNHEYMSWYRQDPGLGLRQIYYSMNVEVTDKGDVPEGYKVSRKEKRNFPLILESPSPNQTSLYFCASSSGGWGEKLFFGSGTQLSVL.

The chain employs TRBV5-1 and TRBJ1-2; D perhaps matches TRBD1 (6 bases). V was trimmed by 1 base and J by 8 bases, leaving 15 bases between them. The CDR3 has 14 amino acids. Per the germline V gene, CDR1 is SGHRS and CDR2 is YFSETQ. CDR3 region: CASSLTQGLWGYTF. CDR3 in DNA: TGCGCCAGCAGCTTGACACAGGGCCTCTGGGGCTACACCTTC.

The chain is built from TRBV7-9 and TRBJ2-1; tentatively, D is TRBD2 (5 bases). Germline CDR1 is SEHNR and CDR2 is FQNEAQ (reference sequence). The CDR3 extends over 14 amino acids. V lost 8 bases and J 2 bases, leaving 13 bases between the germline ends. The CDR3 DNA is TGTGCCAGCTGCCTTAGCGTTACCTACAATGAGCAGTTCTTC. Translating it yields CASCLSVTYNEQFF. Filled out from reference TRBV7-9 and TRBJ2-1, the complete variable domain reads DTGVSQNPRHKITKRGQNVTFRCDPISEHNRLYWYRQTLGQGPEFLTYFQNEAQLEKSRLLSDRFSAERPKGSFSTLEIQRTEQGDSAMYLCASCLSVTYNEQFFGPGTRLTVL.

The CDR3 DNA follows: TGTGCCAGCAGCCCTCGGGGGGCAAACACTGAAGCTTTCTTT. Its protein product is CASSPRGANTEAFF. The genes are TRBV11-3 and TRBJ1-1; D may be TRBD1 (6 bases). The CDR3 sequence is 14 residues long. Trimming shortened V by 5 bases and J by 2 bases, and 12 bases separated the two germline ends. Germline lookup yields CDR1 SGHNT and CDR2 YENEEA.

This clone came up a few times. The gene calls are TRBV10-3 and TRBJ1-2; TRBD1 matches 11 bases. With V trimmed by 3 bases and J by 7 bases, 7 bases remained unmatched. CDR1 is ENHRY, CDR2 SYGVKD, per germline. CDR3 size: 15 residues. The CDR3 here is CAISDAGTGGGGYTF. CDR3 in DNA: TGTGCCATCAGTGATGCCGGGACAGGGGGAGGTGGCTACACCTTC.

The V and J genes are TRBV5-1 and TRBJ2-5, with 8 bases aligning to TRBD1. This CDR3 is 13 amino acids long. CDR1 and CDR2 from the germline V gene are SGHRS and YFSETQ. V lost 7 bases, J lost 2 bases, and 4 bases stayed unmatched. CDR3 DNA sequence: TGCGCCAGCGGCCGGGACAGGCAAGAGACCCAGTACTTC. It translates to CASGRDRQETQYF. The complete variable domain, with remaining parts taken from reference TRBV5-1 and TRBJ2-5, reads KAGVTQTPRYLIKTRGQQVTLSCSPISGHRSVSWYQQTPGQGLQFLFEYFSETQRNKGNFPGRFSGRQFSNSRSEMNVSTLELGDSALYLCASGRDRQETQYFGPGTRLLVL.

The gene calls are TRBV11-3 and TRBJ2-4, with D tentatively TRBD1 (5 bases). The germline V gene has CDR1 SGHNT and CDR2 YENEEA. CDR3 length: 16 amino acids. The V end was cut by 3 bases, the J end by 1 base, with 13 bases between. This CDR3 is CASSFRAASAKNIQYF. The CDR3 DNA reads as TGTGCCAGCAGCTTCAGGGCCGCCTCGGCCAAAAACATTCAGTACTTC.

This clone was found once. The chain uses TRBV7-8 and TRBJ2-3, with a possible D match to TRBD2 (5 bases). This CDR3 spans 14 amino acids. CDR1 is SGHVS and CDR2 is FQNEAQ in the germline V gene. Trimming removed 6 bases from V and 1 base from J, with 11 bases in between. CDR3 in DNA: TGTGCCAGCAGGTCCGTCGGGGGCACAGATACGCAGTATTTT. Translated, it gives CASRSVGGTDTQYF.

The chain carries TRBV27 and TRBJ2-1, with D possibly matching TRBD2 (6 bases). Germline CDR1 MNHEY, CDR2 SMNVEV (reference sequence). The CDR3 extends over 15 amino acids. Trimming stripped 3 bases from V and 7 bases from J, with 16 bases between. The CDR3 loop is CASSFGVRGRNEQFF. CDR3 bases: TGTGCCAGCAGTTTCGGAGTACGGGGGAGGAATGAGCAGTTCTTC.

The chain has TRBV4-1 and TRBJ1-5, with D unresolved. V lost 0 bases, J lost 8 bases, and 8 bases lay in between. CDR3 length: 13 amino acids. CDR1 is MGHRA and CDR2 is YSYEKL in the germline V gene. The DNA for the CDR3 is TGCGCCAGCAGCCAAGACGACTTTGAGCCCCAGCATTTT. It specifies CASSQDDFEPQHF.

The chain joins TRBV7-8 to TRBJ1-6, with D perhaps matching TRBD1 (5 bases). Trimming took off 0 bases at V and 5 bases at J, with 8 bases between the two ends. CDR1 and CDR2 from the germline V gene are SGHVS and FQNEAQ. CDR3 length equals 15 residues. CDR3 nucleotide sequence: TGTGCCAGCAGCTTAGCGGGGGGTCATAATTCACCCCTCCACTTT. This encodes CASSLAGGHNSPLHF.

The CDR3 loop is CASSLREGVTPFF. The CDR3 nucleotides are TGTGCCAGCAGCTTAAGAGAGGGGGTAACGCCTTTCTTT. V usage is TRBV7-3 and J usage is TRBJ1-1, with D possibly matching TRBD1 (6 bases). CDR3 length: 13 amino acids. Deletions cut 1 base from V and 12 bases from J, with 15 bases between. Germline V gene lookup returns CDR1 SGHTA and CDR2 FQGTGA.

Written as DNA, the CDR3 is TGCGCCAGCAGCTCACAGAACTCTGGGGCCAACGTCCTGACTTTC. Its translation: CASSSQNSGANVLTF. This sequence joins TRBV5-1 and TRBJ2-6; the D is unclear. CDR3 length equals 15 residues. V was shortened by 3 bases and J by 0 bases, with 7 bases between the two germline ends. Per germline, CDR1 SGHRS and CDR2 YFSETQ. Full variable domain (outside the CDR3, taken from reference TRBV5-1 and TRBJ2-6): KAGVTQTPRYLIKTRGQQVTLSCSPISGHRSVSWYQQTPGQGLQFLFEYFSETQRNKGNFPGRFSGRQFSNSRSEMNVSTLELGDSALYLCASSSQNSGANVLTFGAGSRLTVL.

For this clone: A junction end diverges from the germline sequence, so it may reflect a read error. V is TRBV7-7 and J is TRBJ2-5; 10 bases agree with TRBD1. CDR3 length: 14 amino acids. Germline V CDR1 and CDR2: SSHAT, FNYEAQ (reference sequence). CDR3 sequence: CASSLDRGRETQYF. The CDR3 DNA follows: TGTGCTAGCAGCTTAGACAGGGGGCGAGAGACCCAGTACTTC. Combining the CDR3 with reference TRBV7-7 and TRBJ2-5 gives the whole variable domain GAGVSQSPRYKVTKRGQDVTLRCDPISSHATLYWYQQALGQGPEFLTYFNYEAQPDKSGLPSDRFSAERPEGSISTLTIQRTEQRDSAMYRCASSLDRGRETQYFGPGTRLLVL.

Note on this clone: The same CDR3 arises from other DNA sequences in this sample as well. This chain joins TRBV5-5 and TRBJ1-5; maybe TRBD1 (6 bases). Trimming pared 0 bases from V and 2 bases from J, leaving 6 bases between. Germline-derived CDR1 and CDR2 are SGHKS and YYEKEE (reference sequence). The CDR3 runs to 14 residues. CDR3 protein: CASSLAGGNQPQHF. Written as DNA, the CDR3 is TGTGCCAGCAGCTTGGCAGGGGGCAATCAGCCCCAGCATTTT.

The count of this clone is one. The rearrangement joins TRBV19 to TRBJ2-3; 12 nucleotides align to TRBD1. With V trimmed by 6 bases and J by 5 bases, 9 bases remained unmatched. This CDR3 is built from 16 residues. The germline gives CDR1 LNHDA, CDR2 SQIVND (reference sequence). Here the CDR3 reads CASRSRDRGRVDTQYF. In DNA form, the CDR3 reads TGTGCCAGTAGAAGCAGGGACAGGGGGCGGGTAGATACGCAGTATTTT.

The chain is built from TRBV2 and TRBJ1-2; D is undetermined. The CDR3 is 12 amino acids. V was clipped by 5 bases and J by 0 bases, with 4 bases between them. Germline V lookup: CDR1 SNHLY, CDR2 FYNNEI. CDR3 in DNA: TGTGCCAGCAGTCCAGCTAACTATGGCTACACCTTC. Its protein is CASSPANYGYTF. Together with reference TRBV2 and TRBJ1-2, the CDR3 gives the full variable domain: EPEVTQTPSHQVTQMGQEVILRCVPISNHLYFYWYRQILGQKVEFLVSFYNNEISEKSEIFDDQFSVERPDGSNFTLKIRSTKLEDSAMYFCASSPANYGYTFGSGTRLTVV.

The gene calls are TRBV13 and TRBJ2-7, with TRBD1 matching over 9 bases. Losses at the gene ends were 4 bases for V and 0 bases for J; bases not matched to a gene: 10. CDR1 and CDR2 from the germline V gene are PRHDT and FYEKMQ (reference sequence). The length of the CDR3 is 17 residues. The DNA of the CDR3 is TGTGCCAGCAGCTCCCCCACTTTGACAGGGGGCTCCTACGAGCAGTACTTC. Translated, it gives CASSSPTLTGGSYEQYF. The complete variable domain, with remaining parts taken from reference TRBV13 and TRBJ2-7, reads AAGVIQSPRHLIKEKRETATLKCYPIPRHDTVYWYQQGPGQDPQFLISFYEKMQSDKGSIPDRFSAQQFSDYHSELNMSSLELGDSALYFCASSSPTLTGGSYEQYFGPGTRLTVT.

The chain combines TRBV10-3 with TRBJ1-4; D gene uncertain. CDR3 length: 14 residues. Trimming stripped 6 bases from V and 0 bases from J, with 8 bases between. Germline V gene lookup returns CDR1 ENHRY and CDR2 SYGVKD. The CDR3 bases are TGTGCCATCAGGGACTCTGCAACTAATGAAAAACTGTTTTTT. Its protein product is CAIRDSATNEKLFF.

This sequence joins TRBV20-1 and TRBJ1-1, with D maybe TRBD1 (6 bases). CDR3 length equals 10 residues. Trimming cost V 0 bases and J 12 bases, with 8 bases left between them. Germline V gene lookup returns CDR1 DFQATT and CDR2 SNEGSKA (reference sequence). In DNA, the CDR3 is TGCAGTGCTAGAGAAGGGGGAACTTTCTTT. Residues: CSAREGGTFF.

The V call is TRBV7-6, the J call TRBJ2-3, with TRBD2 matching over 9 bases. The CDR3 contains 16 residues. J lost 6 bases, V lost 0 bases, and 7 bases had no gene match. CDR1 and CDR2 (germline): SGHVS, FNYEAQ. CDR3: CASSLAGAGGLDTQYF. CDR3 coding DNA: TGTGCCAGCAGCTTAGCGGGGGCGGGGGGGTTGGATACGCAGTATTTT. Looking up the rest from reference TRBV7-6 and TRBJ2-3 gives the full variable domain: GAGVSQSPRYKVTKRGQDVALRCDPISGHVSLYWYRQALGQGPEFLTYFNYEAQQDKSGLPNDRFSAERPEGSISTLTIQRTEQRDSAMYRCASSLAGAGGLDTQYFGPGTRLTVL.

The chain joins TRBV11-2 to TRBJ1-5, with TRBD1 matching over 8 bases. Germline V gene data show CDR1 as SGHAT and CDR2 as FQNNGV. V lost 2 bases and J lost 7; bases outside the gene matches: 4. The CDR3 contains 14 residues. The CDR3 DNA reads TGTGCCAGCAGCTTATCGACAGGGGTCCAGCCCCAGCATTTT. This translates into CASSLSTGVQPQHF. The variable domain in full, completed from reference TRBV11-2 and TRBJ1-5, reads EAGVAQSPRYKIIEKRQSVAFWCNPISGHATLYWYQQILGQGPKLLIQFQNNGVVDDSQLPKDRFSAERLKGVDSTLKIQPAKLEDSAVYLCASSLSTGVQPQHFGDGTRLSIL.